These 29 T cell receptor beta chains share one sample of origin, sequenced in a study of CD8+ T cells in alopecia areata. Markers including CD4, CD8alpha, NKG2D and NKG2ACE guided sorting of pooled cutaneous lymph node cells. Extraction of RNA preceded its reverse transcription into cDNA, which served as the sequencing template. Assay used: immunoSEQ multiplex PCR; TCRdb lists only in-frame clones, some missing. This sample shows approximately 300,000 clones and no singletons; 0.9% to 1.5% rests with the ten largest. Material: CD4+ T cells sorted from a lymph node. All receptors come from a C3H/HeJ mouse with alopecia areata. The MHC haplotype recorded for the strain is H2-k.

In this sample, this clone turned up a few times. Gene names are mouse gene names. The CDR3 extends 4 residues past the end of the read, so its final part is completed from the germline J gene. V usage is TRBV5 and J usage is TRBJ2-1, with 9 positions matching TRBD2. The CDR3 extends over 15 amino acids. Trimming removed 2 bases from V and 3 bases from J; junction bases left unmatched: 2. Germline V gives CDR1 LGHNA, CDR2 YNLKQL (reference sequence). The CDR3 protein is CASSQNWGVYAEQFF. The CDR3 bases that were read are TGTGCCAGCAGCCAAAACTGGGGGGTCTATGCT.

In the case of this clone: Gene names refer to mouse genes. The CDR3 extends 3 residues past the end of the read, so its final part is completed from the germline J gene. The chain has TRBV13-1 and TRBJ1-6; the match to TRBD1 covers 9 bases. TRBJ1-6 is sorted into the ORF group, with uncertain function. J lost 7 bases, V lost 3 bases, and 5 bases had no gene match. This CDR3 comprises 15 residues. Germline assignment: CDR1 NSHNY and CDR2 SYGAGN. CDR3 protein: CASSAGTGWNSPLYF. The CDR3 bases that were read are TGTGCCAGCAGTGCCGGGACAGGGTGGAATTCGCCC.

With regard to this clone: Germline and genes: mouse. Sequencing ends 4 residues short of the CDR3 end; the germline J gene provides the rest. Within the sample, other DNA sequences also encode this same CDR3. The chain joins TRBV13-1 to TRBJ2-1; D might be TRBD2 (5 bases). V was pared by 0 bases and J by 1 base, with 8 bases between. This CDR3 has 15 residues. Germline values: CDR1 NSHNY, CDR2 SYGAGN. CDR3 DNA, as far as it was read: TGTGCCAGCAGTGATGCACCTGGGAACTATGCT. Its translation is CASSDAPGNYA. The full CDR3 is CASSDAPGNYAEQFF.

This clone occurred a few times. Genes here carry mouse names. The CDR3 reads CASSEYRTGGAEQFF. CDR3 DNA, as far as it was read: TGTGCCAGCAGTGAATATCGAACTGGGGGTGCT. V usage is TRBV13-1 and J usage is TRBJ2-1; 8 bases align to TRBD2. The read finishes 4 residues shy of the CDR3 end, and the germline J gene is used to complete it. Germline V gene sequence: CDR1 NSHNY, CDR2 SYGAGN. The CDR3 is 15 amino acids. The junction had 7 bases not matched to a gene; V was cut back by 2 bases and J by 6 bases.

To note about this clone: Any gene name here is a mouse gene name. The DNA ends 4 residues before the CDR3 does, and the rest of the CDR3 is filled in from the germline J gene. The chain combines TRBV14 with TRBJ1-2; 12 bases line up with TRBD1. V shed 3 bases, J shed 2 bases, and the junction held 5 bases outside the gene matches. The CDR3 extends over 16 amino acids. Germline lookup yields CDR1 SGHDT and CDR2 FRDEAV. CDR3 DNA (partial): TGTGCCAGCAGTTCCGGGACAGGGGGCGAGAACTCC. This translates into CASSSGTGGENS. The whole CDR3 protein reads CASSSGTGGENSDYTF.

On this clone itself: Gene names and germline match the mouse. The CDR3 end is not reached by the read, which stops 4 residues before it; the germline J gene fills it in. Other DNA sequences in the same sample also yield this CDR3. The V and J genes are TRBV31 and TRBJ2-3; D remains unclear. There are 14 residues in the CDR3. V was pared by 0 bases and J by 0 bases, with 7 bases between. Germline CDR1 and CDR2: GKSSPN and SITVG. The covered CDR3 bases are TGTGCCTGGAGTCTACCAGGTAGTGCAGAA. Its protein is CAWSLPGSAE. In full, the CDR3 is CAWSLPGSAETLYF.

In this sample, this clone turned up a few times. Any gene name here is a mouse gene name. The read is 4 residues too short to cover the CDR3 end, so that end is filled in from the germline J gene. This chain links TRBV13-1 with TRBJ2-3; TRBD1 matches 8 bases. Trimming at V came to 3 bases and at J to 3 bases, leaving 6 bases not matched to a gene. The CDR3 extends over 15 amino acids. CDR1 is NSHNY and CDR2 is SYGAGN in the germline V gene. Here the CDR3 reads CASSARQGWAETLYF. CDR3 bases read: TGTGCCAGCAGTGCGAGACAGGGGTGGGCAGAA.

This clone appeared a few times. Germline and genes: mouse. The read comes to an end 4 residues before the CDR3 does, leaving the germline J gene to fill in the end. V usage is TRBV1 and J usage is TRBJ2-2; D ambiguous. Trimming left V 0 bases short and J 0 bases short, with 5 bases between. Per the germline V gene, CDR1 is NSQYPW and CDR2 is LRSPGD (reference sequence). The CDR3 totals 15 residues. CDR3 bases read: TGCACCTGCAGTGCAGATCACACAAACACCGGG. Protein: CTCSADHTNTG. The complete CDR3 protein is CTCSADHTNTGQLYF.

Note on this clone: Germline and genes here are mouse. The observed sequence ends 4 residues before the CDR3 terminus, with the missing tail filled in from the germline J gene. V gene TRBV1 combines with J gene TRBJ2-3, with 10 bases fitting TRBD2. Trimming cost V 3 bases and J 0 bases; bases outside gene matches: 6. CDR1 is NSQYPW and CDR2 is LRSPGD in the germline V gene (reference sequence). The CDR3 length is 17 residues. Partial CDR3 DNA: TGCACCTGCAGTGCTCTCGACTGGGGGGCTAGTGCAGAA. This codes for CTCSALDWGASAE. The whole CDR3 protein is CTCSALDWGASAETLYF. Filled out from reference TRBV1 and TRBJ2-3, the complete variable domain reads VTLLEQNPRWRLVPRGQAVNLRCILKNSQYPWMSWYQQDLQKQLQWLFTLRSPGDKEVKSLPGADYLATRVTDTELRLQVANMSQGRTLYCTCSALDWGASAETLYFGSGTRLTVL.

This clone was seen many times. The listed genes are named as in mouse. Sequencing ends 4 residues short of the CDR3 end; the germline J gene provides the rest. The V call is TRBV5, the J call TRBJ2-7; perhaps TRBD1 as D (6 bases). This CDR3 is built from 15 residues. With 0 bases removed from V and 0 bases from J, the gap between germline ends came to 9 bases. CDR1 is LGHNA, CDR2 YNLKQL, per germline (reference sequence). The CDR3 bases that were read are TGTGCCAGCAGCCAAGATCGGGACAACTCCTAT. Its translation is CASSQDRDNSY. The whole CDR3 is CASSQDRDNSYEQYF.

With respect to this clone: Germline and genes here are mouse. The observed sequence ends 4 residues before the CDR3 terminus, with the missing tail filled in from the germline J gene. The chain links TRBV3 to TRBJ2-5; 9 positions agree with TRBD2. The V segment lost 2 bases and the J segment 0 bases; nucleotides outside the gene matches: 3. Germline CDR1 reads SNHLY; CDR2 reads FYNGKV (reference sequence). The length of the CDR3 is 16 residues. CDR3 DNA, as far as it was read: TGTGCCAGCAGCTTATCTGGGGGGGTTAACCAAGAC. It translates to CASSLSGGVNQD. The full CDR3 reads CASSLSGGVNQDTQYF.

With respect to this clone: Mouse gene names apply. The read ends 4 residues shy of where the CDR3 ends; the end is completed using the germline J gene. J is TRBJ1-2 and V is TRBV19, with D possibly being TRBD1 (5 bases). V was trimmed by 4 bases and J by 3 bases, leaving 10 bases between them. This CDR3 is 13 amino acids long. Germline loops: CDR1 FNHDT, CDR2 SITEND (reference sequence). The covered CDR3 bases are TGTGCCAGCAGTGCTCTCAGGGACTCC. This sequence encodes CASSALRDS. The CDR3 reads in full as CASSALRDSDYTF.

This clone was seen only a few times. The gene symbols are mouse symbols. The CDR3 end lies 4 residues beyond the end of the read and is filled in from the germline J gene. V gene TRBV5 combines with J gene TRBJ2-3; 7 nucleotides align to TRBD1. Germline trimming cut 5 bases from V and 3 bases from J; bases unmatched to any gene: 2. Germline V gene data show CDR1 as LGHNA and CDR2 as YNLKQL (reference sequence). The CDR3 consists of 13 residues. The CDR3 sequence is CASSTDRAETLYF. The CDR3 bases that were read are TGTGCCAGCAGCACGGACAGGGCAGAA.

This clone appeared a few times. Mouse gene names apply. The read falls 4 residues short of the CDR3 end, and the missing part is taken from the germline J gene. This chain connects TRBV5 to TRBJ2-1, with D unresolved. The germline V and J ends were trimmed by 0 bases and 3 bases, with 9 bases remaining between them. This CDR3 has 15 residues. Germline values: CDR1 LGHNA, CDR2 YNLKQL (reference sequence). CDR3 in amino acids: CASSQEQNFYAEQFF. Partial CDR3 DNA: TGTGCCAGCAGCCAAGAACAAAATTTCTATGCT.

This clone has a handful of counts. The genes are named according to mouse. The read is 4 residues too short to cover the CDR3 end, so that end is filled in from the germline J gene. The chain employs TRBV13-2 and TRBJ2-3; TRBD2 matches at 7 bases. CDR1 NNHNN and CDR2 SYGAGS come from the germline V gene (reference sequence). Losses at the gene ends were 2 bases for V and 1 base for J; bases not matched to a gene: 10. The CDR3 extends over 17 amino acids. The sequenced CDR3 bases are TGTGCCAGCGGTGACCCTTGGGGGGTGAGGGGTGCAGAA. Translated, it gives CASGDPWGVRGAE. The whole CDR3 is CASGDPWGVRGAETLYF.

About this clone itself: Mouse germline and gene names are used. The read gets to within 4 residues of the CDR3 end, and the germline J gene fills in the rest. The same CDR3 also results from other DNA sequences found in this sample. The chain links TRBV31 to TRBJ2-4, with TRBD1 as a possible D gene (6 bases). CDR3 length: 13 residues. The germline V gene encodes CDR1 GKSSPN and CDR2 SITVG. This chain's CDR3 is CAWSPGQKNTLYF. The sequenced CDR3 bases are TGTGCCTGGAGTCCCGGACAGAAAAAC.

This clone was counted between two and nine times. Mouse gene names apply. The CDR3 end falls 4 residues outside the read, so it is completed with the germline J gene. This chain connects TRBV19 to TRBJ2-7, with 9 nucleotides matching TRBD1. This CDR3 spans 14 amino acids. Per the germline V gene, CDR1 is FNHDT and CDR2 is SITEND (reference sequence). CDR3 loop: CASSMYRGQNEQYF. Incomplete CDR3 DNA: TGTGCCAGCAGTATGTACAGGGGGCAGAAT.

This clone has just a few counts. Gene names denote mouse genes. The read halts 4 residues ahead of the CDR3 end, with the missing end drawn from the germline J gene. The rearrangement uses TRBV13-1 and TRBJ2-1; 8 bases agree with TRBD2. The CDR3 contains 15 residues. V dropped 3 bases and J dropped 2; count of bases not matched to a gene: 4. Germline V CDR1 and CDR2: NSHNY, SYGAGN. CDR3 sequence reads: CASSGWGEDYAEQFF. Incomplete CDR3 DNA: TGTGCCAGCAGTGGCTGGGGGGAGGACTATGCT.

This clone has a handful of counts. Each gene name is a mouse one. The DNA ends 4 residues before the CDR3 does, and the rest of the CDR3 is filled in from the germline J gene. The J gene is TRBJ2-7, the V gene TRBV13-3, with D unclear. This CDR3 comprises 14 residues. Germline values: CDR1 NNHDY, CDR2 SYVADS. With 0 bases removed from V and 0 bases from J, the gap between germline ends came to 7 bases. The CDR3 DNA, read in part, is TGTGCCAGCAGTGATGGCTGGAGCTCCTAT. Its translation: CASSDGWSSY. In full, the CDR3 reads CASSDGWSSYEQYF.

In the case of this clone: Mouse gene names and germline throughout. The read ends 4 residues early relative to the CDR3; the germline J gene fills the gap. This chain joins TRBV13-2 and TRBJ2-7; D not resolved. Germline CDR1 reads NNHNN; CDR2 reads SYGAGS (reference sequence). V was clipped by 0 bases and J by 3 bases, with 7 bases between them. The CDR3 covers 13 residues. The DNA read from the CDR3 is TGTGCCAGCGGTGATGAGGTATTCTAT. Its translation is CASGDEVFY. The full CDR3 protein reads CASGDEVFYEQYF.

This clone was counted between two and nine times. Gene names and germline refer to mouse. Read coverage stops 4 residues before the CDR3 terminus; the germline J gene supplies the remainder. This chain connects TRBV5 to TRBJ2-5; 7 nucleotides match TRBD1. The CDR3 consists of 14 residues. Per the germline V gene, CDR1 is LGHNA and CDR2 is YNLKQL (reference sequence). The V gene end was trimmed by 5 bases and the J gene end by 0 bases; junction bases not matched to a gene: 2. The chain's CDR3 is CASSYRGNQDTQYF. Partial CDR3 DNA: TGTGCCAGCAGCTACAGGGGAAACCAAGAC.

This clone was counted between two and nine times. All gene names here are mouse names. Sequencing ends 4 residues short of the CDR3 end; the germline J gene provides the rest. V usage is TRBV5 and J usage is TRBJ2-5, with 9 bases aligning to TRBD2. CDR3 size: 15 residues. The germline V gene has CDR1 LGHNA and CDR2 YNLKQL (reference sequence). This CDR3 reads CASSQEILGGDTQYF. CDR3 bases read: TGTGCCAGCAGCCAAGAGATACTGGGGGGAGAC.

A note on this clone: Gene and germline names: mouse. Coverage ceases 4 residues before the CDR3 finishes, and the germline J gene fills in the end. V and J are TRBV19 and TRBJ2-3; the match to TRBD1 covers 9 bases. Germline trimming cut 4 bases from V and 0 bases from J; bases unmatched to any gene: 3. The germline CDR1 and CDR2 sequences are FNHDT and SITEND (reference sequence). The CDR3 spans 15 residues. CDR3 bases read: TGTGCCAGCAGTGTCGGACAGGGGAGTGCAGAA. Residues: CASSVGQGSAE. The full CDR3 protein is CASSVGQGSAETLYF.

This clone was found a few times. The gene symbols are mouse symbols. The CDR3 goes on 4 residues after the read ends, and that part is filled in from the germline J gene. Other DNA sequences in this specimen translate into the identical CDR3. V gene TRBV19 combines with J gene TRBJ2-7, with TRBD2 matching over 7 bases. The length of the CDR3 is 12 residues. Germline CDR1 reads FNHDT; CDR2 reads SITEND (reference sequence). The CDR3 loop reads CASSRLGYEQYF. CDR3 DNA (partial): TGTGCCAGCAGTAGACTGGGTTAT. Full variable domain (outside the CDR3, taken from reference TRBV19 and TRBJ2-7): GGIITQTPKFLIGQEGQKLTLKCQQNFNHDTMYWYRQDSGKGLRLIYYSITENDLQKGDLSEGYDASREKKSSFSLTVTSAQKNEMAVFLCASSRLGYEQYFGPGTRLTVL.

Points on this clone: The gene names given are mouse names. The read terminates 4 residues ahead of where the CDR3 ends, so the germline J gene completes it. The rearrangement uses TRBV13-2 and TRBJ2-3, with D unresolved. Trimming shortened V by 1 base and J by 0 bases, and 9 bases separated the two germline ends. The CDR3 covers 15 residues. Per germline, CDR1 NNHNN and CDR2 SYGAGS (reference sequence). The part of the CDR3 DNA that was read is TGTGCCAGCGGTGATCCCAGGTCGAGTGCAGAA. This gives the protein CASGDPRSSAE. In full, the CDR3 reads CASGDPRSSAETLYF.

Of note for this clone: Gene names refer to mouse genes. The read gets to within 4 residues of the CDR3 end, and the germline J gene fills in the rest. This chain links TRBV13-3 with TRBJ1-2; 9 nucleotides line up with TRBD1. The ends lost 9 bases at V and 2 bases at J; junction bases unmatched: 2. Germline loops: CDR1 NNHDY, CDR2 SYVADS. This CDR3 is built from 12 residues. CDR3 amino acids: CATGQGNSDYTF. Incomplete CDR3 DNA: TGTGCCACAGGACAGGGGAACTCC.

In the case of this clone: Genes and germline come from the mouse. The CDR3 goes on 3 residues after the read ends, and that part is filled in from the germline J gene. This chain joins TRBV13-1 and TRBJ1-6, with 9 nucleotides matching TRBD1. TRBJ1-6 is placed among ORFs of uncertain function. The germline CDR1 and CDR2 sequences are NSHNY and SYGAGN. With 0 bases clipped from V and 5 bases from J, the junction kept 3 bases outside the gene matches. This CDR3 spans 16 amino acids. The CDR3 reads CASSDARTGDNSPLYF. CDR3 bases read: TGTGCCAGCAGTGATGCACGGACAGGGGATAATTCGCCC.

With respect to this clone: Mouse gene names apply. Incomplete CDR3 DNA: TGTGCCAGCAGCCCCCGACTGGGGGCCTAT. The encoded protein is CASSPRLGAY. From start to end, the CDR3 is CASSPRLGAYEQYF. The V call is TRBV14, the J call TRBJ2-7; 9 bases are shared with TRBD2. Sequencing ends 4 residues short of the CDR3 end; the germline J gene provides the rest. Germline CDR1 SGHDT, CDR2 FRDEAV. The CDR3 contains 14 residues. Losses at the gene ends were 5 bases for V and 2 bases for J; bases not matched to a gene: 5.

The sample holds a few counts of this clone. Germline and genes here are mouse. Read data end 3 residues before the CDR3 end; the end is taken from the germline J gene. J is TRBJ1-6 and V is TRBV12-1, with a tentative D call TRBD1 (5 bases). TRBJ1-6 is an ORF, and what it does is uncertain. CDR1 and CDR2 from the germline V gene are SGHSN and HYEKVE. The V and J ends lost 0 bases and 9 bases respectively, with 8 bases between them. CDR3 length: 13 amino acids. The CDR3 sequence: CASSLVGGSPLYF. The covered CDR3 bases are TGTGCCAGCTCTCTCGTGGGGGGTTCGCCC.